This T cell receptor beta chain is from a study of read filtering for tumor transcriptome and immune sequencing (TCRdb year 2020). With respect to the entire study: The cohort had around 16 male and over 12 female patients with a mean age of roughly 66 years, ranging from roughly 47 to 85. By revised international staging, roughly 8 patients were R-ISS I, roughly 17 were R-ISS II and 6 or 7 were R-ISS III. After DNase treatment, whole-transcriptome libraries were prepared with the TruSeq RNA Access Library Prep Kit. Per sample, about 3.5 to 11 million TCR-region mapped reads were obtained with IR-seq, compared with only about 80 to 1,400 with RNA-seq. TCR repertoires obtained by targeted immune repertoire sequencing and by bulk whole-transcriptome sequencing performed on the same bone marrow samples were compared. One main goal was a read-filtering strategy for immune repertoire data, in particular deciding whether clonotypes backed by only one read should be removed.

Each patient had bone marrow sampled at the time of active disease. Ficoll-Hypaque density gradient centrifugation was used to isolate the bone marrow mononuclear cells. To remove myeloma plasma cells, the cells were labeled with CD138 magnetic microbeads on a MACS separator, and CD138-negative cells were then collected by negative selection. Purity of the isolated cells was checked by flow cytometry on an Attune NxT using CD138 antibodies. Total RNA was extracted with TRIzol reagent and quantified with a NanoDrop spectrophotometer. Paired RNA-seq and IR-seq were performed on the CD138-negative bone marrow sample of each patient. V sheds 4 bases and J sheds 4 bases, leaving 14 bases between their ends. Its CDR3 holds 15 amino acids, cysteine through phenylalanine. Only the CDR3 region is kept as DNA, spanning 45 bases read in frame from base 1. The germline V gene sets CDR1 to SGHRS and CDR2 to YFSETQ.

A remark on this clonotype: Its antigen is unknown. The sample holds no much larger clone one base away, and base qualities are not on file.

General study outcomes and caveats: The sorted CD138-negative fraction was not purified T cells but a mixed bone marrow immune population. In IR-seq, roughly four fifths of clonotypes but 3% to 4% of total reads were represented by single-read clonotypes, whereas in RNA-seq, roughly three quarters of clonotypes and more than 40% of reads were represented by single-read clonotypes. Compared with RNA-seq, IR-seq captured clonotypes at much greater depth and more reliably, and a smaller IR-seq throughput was enough to identify most of the shared clonotypes. The correlation between IR-seq and RNA-seq shared clonotype proportions rose when single-read clonotypes were removed.

TCR libraries were constructed from approximately 0.4 ug RNA using the Immunoverse kit, and molecular barcoded adaptors covering alpha/delta and beta/gamma chains were employed. TCR library preparation used the same RNA that was used for transcriptome sequencing. Sequencing of TCR libraries was carried out on an Illumina HiSeq 4000 with 2 x 150 cycles. The published analysis was carried out like this. MiXCR aligned TCR reads to human V, D, J and C references and assembled the aligned reads into CDR3 clonotypes, with quality filtering and error correction included. The tcR package in R was used to analyze clonotype counts and gene usage diversity. For inspection of raw mapping reads, RNA-seq reads were mapped by STAR aligner version 2.5.3a onto GRCh37 of the human genome. To test how sequencing depth affects detected clonotypes, IR-seq fastq files were randomly downsampled with Seqtk 1.3. TCRdb redid the processing of the public reads, applying fastp at Q25 and MiXCR, and retained in-frame beta chains. Rows are unified per CDR3 protein, each entry keeping the most common DNA and genes. TCRdb, not the authors, supplied the V and J calls. This sample has 100,000 to 150,000 distinct CDR3 sequences in its table, and approximately 13% of those were observed once. The top ten constitute just under 8.5% of the sample.

This sequence was found in a donor at least 40 years old with multiple myeloma. Sequences were obtained from a population of CD138-negative cells sorted from bone marrow. The cell subset or site label, read with the paper, signifies: bone marrow mononuclear cells depleted of CD138+ plasma/myeloma cells by negative magnetic selection. The rearrangement combines TRBV5-1 with TRBJ2-2; the D gene is possibly TRBD1 or TRBD2, with 5 bases matching each. This receptor carries the CDR3 CASSPGTPGTGELFF. The DNA sequence is as follows: TGCGCCAGCAGCCCCGGGACCCCAGGCACCGGGGAGCTGTTTTTT.